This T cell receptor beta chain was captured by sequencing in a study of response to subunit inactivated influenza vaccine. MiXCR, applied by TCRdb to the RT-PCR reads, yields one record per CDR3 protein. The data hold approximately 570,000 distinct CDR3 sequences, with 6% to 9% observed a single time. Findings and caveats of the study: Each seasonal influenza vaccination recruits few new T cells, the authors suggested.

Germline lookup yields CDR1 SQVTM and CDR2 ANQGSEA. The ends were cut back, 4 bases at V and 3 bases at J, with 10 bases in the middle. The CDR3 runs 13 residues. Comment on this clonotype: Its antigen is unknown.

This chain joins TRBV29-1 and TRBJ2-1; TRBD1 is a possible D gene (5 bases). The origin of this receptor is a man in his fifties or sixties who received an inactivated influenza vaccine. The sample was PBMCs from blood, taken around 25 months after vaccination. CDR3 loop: CSVGQTNYNEQFF. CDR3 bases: TGCAGCGTTGGACAGACCAACTACAATGAGCAGTTCTTC.